These 23 T cell receptor beta chains were all obtained from the same sample, sequenced in a study of PD-1 blockade in classical Hodgkin lymphoma. The sample's time point: cycle 4 day 1 (C4D1), after five to seven weeks of nivolumab. Following autologous stem cell transplantation, relapse occurred in every patient, and exposure to brentuximab vedotin varied. Profiling relied on immunoSEQ multiplex PCR, and the TCRdb table lists in-frame clones only, not all of them. This sample has approximately 19,000 clones, with approximately 73% found just once. The specimen comprised peripheral blood mononuclear cells (PBMCs), sampled before the fourth cycle of nivolumab. Receptors originate from a human donor with classical Hodgkin lymphoma.

V gene TRBV19 combines with J gene TRBJ1-5, with D unresolved. The V gene lost 1 base and the J gene lost 4 bases, with 8 bases spanning the gap. The CDR3 extends over 14 amino acids. Looked up from germline, CDR1 is LNHDA and CDR2 is SQIVND (reference sequence). The CDR3 region has the DNA TGTGCCAGTAGTATAGTGTCCCAGAATCAGCCCCAGCATTTT. Amino acids: CASSIVSQNQPQHF.

V is TRBV27 and J is TRBJ2-1, with TRBD2 identical over 8 bases. Looked up from germline, CDR1 is MNHEY and CDR2 is SMNVEV (reference sequence). V lost 3 bases to trimming and J lost 0 bases; unmatched junction nucleotides: 7. This CDR3 has 17 amino acids. The CDR3 nucleotides read TGTGCCAGCAGTTTCCCCGGGAGGGGGGGCTCCTACAATGAGCAGTTCTTC. Translation: CASSFPGRGGSYNEQFF.

The rearrangement uses TRBV5-4 and TRBJ1-2; D is unresolved. Trimming pared 4 bases from V and 6 bases from J, leaving 13 bases between. The CDR3 is 13 residues long. CDR1 and CDR2 (germline): SGHNT, YYREEE (reference sequence). For the CDR3, the DNA is TGTGCCAGCAGCCCGCCGAGGTCTGATGGCTACACCTTC. It yields the protein CASSPPRSDGYTF.

This clone appeared once. This sequence joins TRBV6-5 and TRBJ1-2; no clear D gene. The germline CDR1 and CDR2 sequences are MNHEY and SVGAGI. The CDR3 covers 15 residues. Trimming left V 5 bases short and J 0 bases short, with 13 bases between. Here the CDR3 DNA reads TGTGCCAGCAGTCGATCACAGCAGTCTAACTATGGCTACACCTTC. Translated: CASSRSQQSNYGYTF.

The chain couples TRBV7-2 to TRBJ2-1; 7 bases are shared with TRBD2. The CDR3 totals 15 residues. CDR1 is SGHTA, CDR2 FQGNSA, per germline. Losses at the gene ends were 7 bases for V and 6 bases for J; bases not matched to a gene: 12. The CDR3 protein is CASTVPSGPSNEQFF. The CDR3 region has the DNA TGTGCCAGCACCGTACCTAGCGGCCCCTCCAATGAGCAGTTCTTC.

The chain recombines TRBV5-1 with TRBJ1-2; no clear D. There are 14 residues in the CDR3. Germline CDR1 is SGHRS and CDR2 is YFSETQ. The V and J ends lost 0 bases and 3 bases respectively, with 9 bases between them. The CDR3 region is CASSLESPDYGYTF. CDR3 coding DNA: TGCGCCAGCAGCTTGGAATCGCCGGACTATGGCTACACCTTC.

This clone came up a few times. The chain employs TRBV5-4 and TRBJ1-3; D ambiguous. Germline V gives CDR1 SGHNT, CDR2 YYREEE (reference sequence). V shed 4 bases and J shed 0 bases, with 14 bases lying between them. The CDR3 is 16 amino acids. CDR3 region: CASSLGSSSSGNTIYF. In nucleotides, the CDR3 is TGTGCCAGCAGCCTGGGGTCATCGAGCTCTGGAAACACCATATATTTT.

This chain joins TRBV10-3 and TRBJ1-1; no clear D. Germline CDR1 and CDR2: ENHRY and SYGVKD. With 8 bases removed from V and 1 base from J, the gap between germline ends came to 8 bases. The CDR3 is made up of 12 amino acids. As DNA, the CDR3 is TGTGCCATCGTCCGGAAGAACACTGAAGCTTTCTTT. Protein sequence: CAIVRKNTEAFF.

This clone was seen only a few times. The CDR3 loop reads CASSSLAGDQFF. The CDR3 DNA sequence: TGTGCCAGCAGCTCATTAGCGGGAGACCAGTTCTTC. This rearrangement joins TRBV7-3 to TRBJ2-1; 9 nucleotides line up with TRBD2. V was clipped by 4 bases and J by 13 bases; unmatched bases: 5. CDR1 and CDR2 (germline): SGHTA, FQGTGA. This CDR3 contains 12 residues.

This clone is labeled as medium-sized. The chain combines TRBV5-1 with TRBJ1-2; 7 bases fit TRBD1. In germline, CDR1 is SGHRS, CDR2 YFSETQ. J gave up 4 bases and V 9 bases, and 6 bases lay outside the gene matches. The CDR3 contains 12 residues. As DNA, the CDR3 is TGCGCCACTAGAAGGGGGCTCTATGGCTACACCTTC. Protein: CATRRGLYGYTF.

V usage is TRBV6-5 and J usage is TRBJ1-5; no clear D gene. Germline V gene lookup returns CDR1 MNHEY and CDR2 SVGAGI. The CDR3 is 16 residues long. Between the trimmed V and J ends, which lost 2 bases and 3 bases, there was a span of 14 bases. The CDR3 spells CASSYPSPGFNQPQHF. The CDR3 DNA sequence: TGTGCCAGCAGTTACCCTAGTCCGGGGTTCAATCAGCCCCAGCATTTT.

The CDR3 loop reads CASSLFLAGGREQYF. The CDR3 coding sequence is TGTGCCAGCAGCTTGTTCCTAGCGGGAGGGCGCGAGCAGTACTTC. V usage is TRBV5-5 and J usage is TRBJ2-7, with 12 bases that match TRBD2. The CDR3 is 15 residues long. Trimming at V came to 1 base and at J to 6 bases, leaving 5 bases not matched to a gene. CDR1 is SGHKS, CDR2 YYEKEE, per germline (reference sequence). The whole variable domain, filled in from reference TRBV5-5 and TRBJ2-7, reads DAGVTQSPTHLIKTRGQQVTLRCSPISGHKSVSWYQQVLGQGPQFIFQYYEKEERGRGNFPDRFSARQFPNYSSELNVNALLLGDSALYLCASSLFLAGGREQYFGPGTRLTVT.

The V and J genes are TRBV5-8 and TRBJ2-1; possible D gene TRBD1, 6 bases. This CDR3 comprises 16 residues. Trimming removed 5 bases from V and 0 bases from J, with 15 bases in between. CDR1 SGHTS and CDR2 YDEGEE come from the germline V gene. The CDR3 DNA sequence: TGTGCCAGCAGAGCCTCCGGGACAATCTCCTACAATGAGCAGTTCTTC. Encoded protein: CASRASGTISYNEQFF.

V gene TRBV9 combines with J gene TRBJ2-1; D is ambiguous. This CDR3 has 12 residues. CDR1 is SGDLS, CDR2 YYNGEE, per germline. Trimming removed 4 bases at V and 6 bases at J, with 8 bases between. CDR3 sequence: CASSPTLNEQFF. Written as DNA, the CDR3 is TGTGCCAGCAGCCCAACCCTCAATGAGCAGTTCTTC.

The chain carries TRBV29-1 and TRBJ1-2, with D possibly TRBD1 on 5 matching bases. Per the germline V gene, CDR1 is SQVTM and CDR2 is ANQGSEA. V was pared by 7 bases and J by 3 bases, with 15 bases between. The CDR3 runs 13 residues. CDR3 DNA sequence: TGCAGCGCCTCTACCGGGACTTACTATGGCTACACCTTC. It encodes CSASTGTYYGYTF.

The chain links TRBV18 to TRBJ1-1, with D unclear. The V and J ends lost 4 bases and 2 bases respectively, with 8 bases between them. CDR1 is KGHSH, CDR2 LQKENI, per germline. The CDR3 contains 13 residues. The CDR3: CASSLKVNTEAFF. The CDR3, as DNA: TGTGCCAGCTCACTTAAAGTTAACACTGAAGCTTTCTTT.

This clone turned up a few times. J is TRBJ2-7 and V is TRBV27; D not certain. The CDR3 has 19 amino acids. V gave up 5 bases and J gave up 7 bases, with 33 bases separating them. CDR1 is MNHEY, CDR2 SMNVEV, per germline (reference sequence). The CDR3 loop is CASSPQMGSGQLINWEQYV. The CDR3 nucleotides read TGTGCCAGCAGTCCCCAAATGGGGTCCGGCCAACTCATTAACTGGGAGCAGTACGTC.

This clone was seen a handful of times. The rearrangement joins TRBV9 to TRBJ2-1, with D hard to call. The V end was cut by 2 bases, the J end by 4 bases, with 10 bases between. The germline gives CDR1 SGDLS, CDR2 YYNGEE. CDR3 length: 14 residues. The CDR3 region is CASSVEQTYNEQFF. DNA for the CDR3: TGTGCCAGCAGCGTTGAACAAACGTACAATGAGCAGTTCTTC.

The gene calls are TRBV6-1 and TRBJ2-3; 7 positions match TRBD1. V shed 0 bases and J 1 base; nucleotides not matched to a gene: 16. The CDR3 runs to 20 residues. Germline lookup yields CDR1 MNHNS and CDR2 SASEGT. The chain's CDR3 is CASSEALENRGMSRTDTQYF. In nucleotides, the CDR3 is TGTGCCAGCAGTGAAGCCCTAGAAAACAGGGGTATGTCTCGCACAGATACGCAGTATTTT.

This clone has more than one count but fewer than ten. This sample also contains other DNA sequences that code for the same CDR3. The gene calls are TRBV19 and TRBJ1-3; D not resolved. The ends were cut back, 2 bases at V and 7 bases at J, with 9 bases in the middle. CDR1 and CDR2 from the germline V gene are LNHDA and SQIVND (reference sequence). This CDR3 region has 13 residues. CDR3 protein: CASSILSGNTIYF. The DNA of the CDR3 is TGTGCCAGTAGTATACTTTCCGGGAACACCATATATTTT.

The chain carries TRBV10-1 and TRBJ2-2; D not certain. The germline V and J ends were trimmed by 4 bases and 0 bases, with 6 bases remaining between them. Germline lookup yields CDR1 WNHNN and CDR2 SYGVQD (reference sequence). The CDR3 contains 14 residues. CDR3 in amino acids: CASSGGSNTGELFF. For the CDR3, the DNA is TGCGCCAGCAGTGGGGGATCGAACACCGGGGAGCTGTTTTTT.

This chain uses TRBV19 with TRBJ1-4; D unresolved. Per germline, CDR1 LNHDA and CDR2 SQIVND (reference sequence). The V end lost 4 bases, the J end lost 4 bases, and 16 bases lay between the germline ends. The CDR3 contains 16 residues. In nucleotides, the CDR3 is TGTGCCAGTAGTACGCGTGGGCCAGGCAGTAATGAAAAACTGTTTTTT. Its translation is CASSTRGPGSNEKLFF.

The V gene is TRBV6-5, the J gene TRBJ2-6; D is undetermined. Trimming removed 7 bases at V and 1 base at J, with 11 bases between. Looked up from germline, CDR1 is MNHEY and CDR2 is SVGAGI. CDR3 length: 15 residues. CDR3 sequence: CASTGRVSGANVLTF. CDR3 DNA sequence: TGTGCCAGCACCGGAAGGGTATCTGGGGCCAACGTCCTGACTTTC.